This passage covers 18 T cell receptor beta chains from one sample sequenced in a study of blood T cells in healthy people across ages. Next came a second PCR, run for about 6 to 12 cycles, which used a sample-barcoded 5' primer along with a J-beta primer mix. TCRdb analysed the 5' RACE reads with MiXCR anew, one entry per CDR3 protein. In the table there are 450,000 to 700,000 distinct CDR3 sequences, 27% of which are singletons. Sequenced material: blood. The source of these receptors is a woman in her 70s in good health.

This clonotype was seen a few times. This rearrangement joins TRBV5-1 to TRBJ1-2; D is unresolved. Germline-derived CDR1 and CDR2 are SGHRS and YFSETQ. Deletions cut 1 base from V and 5 bases from J, with 3 bases between. This CDR3 spans 11 amino acids. CDR3 sequence (DNA): TGCGCCAGCAGCTTGAGATATGGCTACACCTTC. Its protein product is CASSLRYGYTF.

Notes on this clonotype: A much bigger clone sits one base away, suggesting this may be a read error. This chain uses TRBV4-3 with TRBJ1-6, with D perhaps TRBD1 (5 bases). The CDR3 consists of 18 residues. CDR1 and CDR2 from the germline V gene are LGHNA and YSLEER. V lost 0 bases, J lost 5 bases, and 17 bases lay in between. The CDR3 loop reads CASSQDILGRGHNSPLHF. In DNA form, the CDR3 reads TGCGCCAGCAGCCAAGATATCTTGGGGCGAGGGCATAATTCACCCCTCCACTTT.

This rearrangement joins TRBV29-1 to TRBJ2-6; 9 positions match TRBD1. V was pared by 1 base and J by 1 base, with 2 bases of the junction left unmatched. This CDR3 region has 16 residues. Germline assignment: CDR1 SQVTM and CDR2 ANQGSEA. The CDR3 DNA reads as TGCAGCGTTGAAGGGACAGGGGCATCTGGGGCCAACGTCCTGACTTTC. As protein: CSVEGTGASGANVLTF.

This clonotype appeared a few times. A read error may produce the germline difference seen at one junction end. The chain couples TRBV9 to TRBJ2-3; 7 bases map to TRBD2. CDR1 SGDLS and CDR2 YYNGEE come from the germline V gene. CDR3 length: 15 amino acids. CDR3 loop: CASSVLAGNTGTQYF. CDR3 in DNA: TGTGCCAGCAGCGTATTAGCGGGTAACACAGGTACGCAGTATTTT.

The chain couples TRBV14 to TRBJ1-1, with D unclear. Germline V gives CDR1 SGHDN, CDR2 FVKESK. CDR3 size: 16 residues. V dropped 1 base and J dropped 2 bases, with 14 bases sitting between them. The CDR3 loop is CASSQGNRGGNTEAFF. In DNA, the CDR3 is TGTGCCAGCAGCCAAGGTAATCGGGGAGGAAACACTGAAGCTTTCTTT.

This clonotype was detected a few times. The gene calls are TRBV3-1 and TRBJ2-5; possibly TRBD2 for D (6 bases). Germline-derived CDR1 and CDR2 are LGHDT and YNNKEL (reference sequence). The germline V and J ends were trimmed by 4 bases and 2 bases, with 17 bases remaining between them. The CDR3 loop spans 16 amino acids. The CDR3 reads CASSRGIAAQQETQYF. The CDR3 DNA reads TGTGCCAGCAGCCGGGGAATAGCGGCTCAACAAGAGACCCAGTACTTC.

As concerns this clonotype: A junction boundary mismatches the germline segment, possibly from a read error. The rearrangement joins TRBV7-6 to TRBJ1-1; possible D gene TRBD1, 5 bases. Per the germline V gene, CDR1 is SGHVS and CDR2 is FNYEAQ. The CDR3 sequence is 14 residues long. CDR3 sequence reads: CASSLSILGTGAFF. CDR3 DNA: TGTGCCAGCAGCTTAAGTATATTGGGGACTGGAGCTTTCTTT.

This chain uses TRBV20-1 with TRBJ2-7, with D perhaps TRBD1 (6 bases). V dropped 4 bases and J dropped 2 bases, with 9 bases sitting between them. Germline V gives CDR1 DFQATT, CDR2 SNEGSKA (reference sequence). CDR3 length: 12 amino acids. CDR3 nucleotides: TGCAGTGCTATGCAGGGGACCTACGAGCAGTACTTC. It yields the protein CSAMQGTYEQYF.

This clonotype appeared a few times. The chain carries TRBV7-2 and TRBJ1-1, with TRBD1 matching over 10 bases. This CDR3 has 18 amino acids. Germline-derived CDR1 and CDR2 are SGHTA and FQGNSA. V trimming: 1 base; J trimming: 4 bases; junction bases outside the gene matches: 12. CDR3 sequence (DNA): TGTGCCAGCAGCTTAGGGTCTTACGGGACAGGGGTCAGCACTGAAGCTTTCTTT. This encodes CASSLGSYGTGVSTEAFF.

The sample holds a few counts of this clonotype. The chain is built from TRBV12-3 or TRBV12-4 and TRBJ1-1; tentatively, D is TRBD1 (6 bases). Trimming stripped 6 bases from V and 0 bases from J, with 11 bases between. This CDR3 region has 14 residues. CDR3 region: CASRVGAMNTEAFF. The DNA of the CDR3 is TGTGCCAGCAGAGTGGGGGCAATGAACACTGAAGCTTTCTTT.

The chain has TRBV10-3 and TRBJ2-7; 8 bases fit TRBD2. Germline V CDR1 and CDR2: ENHRY, SYGVKD. The CDR3 length is 12 residues. V lost 4 bases and J lost 5; bases outside the gene matches: 1. The CDR3 coding sequence is TGTGCCATCAGTGTGCGGGGGGACGAGCAGTACTTC. Its translation is CAISVRGDEQYF.

The rearrangement joins TRBV12-3 or TRBV12-4 to TRBJ1-2, with D unclear. The germline V and J ends were trimmed by 4 bases and 7 bases, with 10 bases remaining between them. The CDR3 loop spans 12 amino acids. This CDR3 reads CASSYRVSGYTF. The CDR3 coding sequence is TGTGCCAGCAGTTATAGGGTTTCTGGCTACACCTTC.

The V call is TRBV19, the J call TRBJ1-3; D gene unclear. Germline values: CDR1 LNHDA, CDR2 SQIVND (reference sequence). CDR3 size: 15 residues. V was pared by 7 bases and J by 0 bases, with 13 bases between. The CDR3 spells CASTTEPFSGNTIYF. As DNA, the CDR3 is TGTGCCAGTACGACCGAACCTTTCTCTGGAAACACCATATATTTT.

This clonotype appeared a few times. The CDR3 is CASSRQGRHTEAFF. DNA for the CDR3: TGTGCCAGCAGCCGACAGGGGAGGCACACTGAAGCTTTCTTT. V gene TRBV7-3 combines with J gene TRBJ1-1, with TRBD1 identical over 8 bases. This CDR3 has 14 residues. In germline, CDR1 is SGHTA, CDR2 FQGTGA. Trimming removed 5 bases from V and 3 bases from J; junction bases left unmatched: 5.

This sequence joins TRBV5-1 and TRBJ2-5, with 13 positions matching TRBD2. V gave up 4 bases and J gave up 2 bases; unmatched junction bases: 14. The CDR3 spans 19 residues. CDR1 is SGHRS, CDR2 YFSETQ, per germline. In DNA form, the CDR3 reads TGCGCCAGCAGCCTTCGCCCACTGACTAGCGGGGGGACTCAAGAGACCCAGTACTTC. It yields the protein CASSLRPLTSGGTQETQYF.

CDR3 nucleotides: TGTGCCAGCAGCGCGAGTCCTGGGCTCTACACCTTC. Residues: CASSASPGLYTF. The chain links TRBV11-3 to TRBJ1-2, with D hard to call. The V and J ends lost 5 bases and 10 bases respectively, with 14 bases between them. Germline CDR1 is SGHNT and CDR2 is YENEEA. The CDR3 totals 12 residues.

The chain combines TRBV6-5 with TRBJ2-7, with D unresolved. The CDR3 extends over 16 amino acids. Trimming left V 0 bases short and J 5 bases short, with 17 bases between. Germline CDR1 and CDR2: MNHEY and SVGAGI. CDR3 DNA sequence: TGTGCCAGCAGTTACTCGATTTGGTCCATCCAGCACGAGCAGTACTTC. It specifies CASSYSIWSIQHEQYF.

The V call is TRBV7-3, the J call TRBJ1-2, with D possibly matching TRBD1 (5 bases). The CDR3 is made up of 13 amino acids. CDR1 is SGHTA, CDR2 FQGTGA, per germline. V dropped 5 bases and J dropped 4 bases, with 11 bases sitting between them. The CDR3 region is CASSLDSTYGYTF. The CDR3 DNA is TGTGCCAGCAGCCTCGACAGTACCTATGGCTACACCTTC.